The 10 T cell receptor beta chains in this list originate from one sample, sequenced in a study of identical twins. One entry per CDR3 protein, called by TCRdb with MiXCR from the 5' RACE reads. Of some 260,000 distinct CDR3 sequences in the sample, over 12% are singletons; the top ten hold around 8.9%. The sequenced sample consisted of memory (CD45RO+) T cells sorted from blood. These receptors came from a woman between 18 and 29 years old in good health.

This clonotype was counted ten times or more. This chain links TRBV7-6 with TRBJ2-7; TRBD2 is a possible D gene (5 bases). The CDR3 spans 13 residues. Germline V gene data show CDR1 as SGHVS and CDR2 as FNYEAQ. V shed 5 bases and J shed 2 bases, with 10 bases lying between them. CDR3 coding DNA: TGTGCCAGCAGCCGACGGGGAGCCTACGAGCAGTACTTC. This encodes CASSRRGAYEQYF.

This clonotype was seen a few times. This chain uses TRBV20-1 with TRBJ2-2; 8 positions agree with TRBD1. In germline, CDR1 is DFQATT, CDR2 SNEGSKA (reference sequence). V shed 1 base and J 6 bases; nucleotides not matched to a gene: 7. The length of the CDR3 is 15 residues. The CDR3 reads CSARAPDRASGELFF. For the CDR3, the DNA is TGCAGTGCTAGAGCTCCGGACAGGGCGTCCGGGGAGCTGTTTTTT.

The chain recombines TRBV10-3 with TRBJ1-1, with 8 nucleotides matching TRBD1. This CDR3 has 15 residues. After removal of 4 bases from V and 4 bases from J, the junction contained 8 bases not matched to a gene. CDR1 ENHRY and CDR2 SYGVKD come from the germline V gene. CDR3 residues: CAISGTGYLGTEAFF. The CDR3 coding sequence is TGTGCCATCAGTGGGACAGGGTATTTGGGCACTGAAGCTTTCTTT.

This clonotype turned up a few times. The chain combines TRBV30 with TRBJ1-3; 7 nucleotides align to TRBD1. The V gene's germline CDR1 is GTSNPN and CDR2 SVGIG (reference sequence). The CDR3 is made up of 17 amino acids. With 0 bases clipped from V and 0 bases from J, the junction kept 8 bases outside the gene matches. In DNA form, the CDR3 reads TGTGCCTGGAGTGTAAACAGGGGATCCCTCTCTGGAAACACCATATATTTT. Translating it yields CAWSVNRGSLSGNTIYF. Together with reference TRBV30 and TRBJ1-3, the CDR3 gives the full variable domain: SQTIHQWPATLVQPVGSPLSLECTVEGTSNPNLYWYRQAAGRGLQLLFYSVGIGQISSEVPQNLSASRPQDRQFILSSKKLLLSDSGFYLCAWSVNRGSLSGNTIYFGEGSWLTVV.

J is TRBJ1-1 and V is TRBV6-1; a possible D gene is TRBD1 (5 bases). V lost 6 bases and J 1 base, leaving 15 bases between the germline ends. This CDR3 comprises 15 residues. Per the germline V gene, CDR1 is MNHNS and CDR2 is SASEGT. In nucleotides, the CDR3 is TGTGCCAGCAGCCGATCGGGACGGCGGAACACTGAAGCTTTCTTT. Encoded protein: CASSRSGRRNTEAFF.

This chain links TRBV12-3 or TRBV12-4 with TRBJ1-4, with a tentative D call TRBD1 (6 bases). The CDR3 loop spans 14 amino acids. V was trimmed by 2 bases and J by 8 bases, leaving 12 bases between them. DNA for the CDR3: TGTGCCAGCAGTTTATACAGGGACGCGGAAAAACTGTTTTTT. Encoded protein: CASSLYRDAEKLFF.

The sample holds a few counts of this clonotype. This sequence joins TRBV10-3 and TRBJ1-3; D not certain. Trimming pared 6 bases from V and 4 bases from J, leaving 25 bases between. The germline CDR1 and CDR2 sequences are ENHRY and SYGVKD. The CDR3 is 18 residues long. The CDR3 nucleotides read TGTGCCATCAGCGCCGCCGGACGGAACCACCGACTCGGAAACACCATATATTTT. Protein sequence: CAISAAGRNHRLGNTIYF.

This clonotype was counted only a few times. V gene TRBV2 combines with J gene TRBJ2-7; the match to TRBD2 covers 12 bases. After removal of 3 bases from V and 2 bases from J, the junction contained 8 bases not matched to a gene. Germline CDR1 reads SNHLY; CDR2 reads FYNNEI. This CDR3 has 17 amino acids. The CDR3 reads CASSDEIRTSGAYEQYF. The DNA of the CDR3 is TGTGCCAGCAGTGACGAAATTCGGACTAGCGGGGCCTACGAGCAGTACTTC.

This clonotype was seen repeatedly, ten times or more. The J gene is TRBJ2-1, the V gene TRBV4-3, with 7 positions matching TRBD2. The CDR3 extends over 16 amino acids. Unmatched junction bases numbered 10, after V lost 4 bases and J lost 4 bases. In germline, CDR1 is LGHNA, CDR2 YSLEER. The CDR3 protein is CASSLRLASGYNEQFF. In DNA, the CDR3 is TGCGCCAGCAGCCTCCGGCTTGCTAGCGGATACAATGAGCAGTTCTTC.

The genes are TRBV7-8 and TRBJ2-5; D is possibly TRBD1 or TRBD2 (5 bases each). V lost 1 base and J 7 bases, leaving 16 bases between the germline ends. Per the germline V gene, CDR1 is SGHVS and CDR2 is FQNEAQ. The CDR3 runs 15 residues. The CDR3 loop reads CASSLVPGSQGTQYF. In DNA, the CDR3 is TGTGCCAGCAGCTTAGTCCCGGGATCCCAGGGGACCCAGTACTTC.